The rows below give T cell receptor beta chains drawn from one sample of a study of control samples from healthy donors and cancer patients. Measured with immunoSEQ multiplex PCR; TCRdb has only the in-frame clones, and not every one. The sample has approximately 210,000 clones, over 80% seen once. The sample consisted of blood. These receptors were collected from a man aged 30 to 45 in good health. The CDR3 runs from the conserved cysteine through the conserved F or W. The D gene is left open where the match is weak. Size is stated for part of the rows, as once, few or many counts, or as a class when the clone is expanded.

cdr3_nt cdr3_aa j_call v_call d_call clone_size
TGTGCCAGCAGCCCCCGGACAGGGAGAGATACGCAGTATTTT CASSPRTGRDTQYF TRBJ2-3 TRBV5-8 TRBD1 .
TGTGCCTGGAGTACCCCAGGCCTAAATCAGCCCCAGCATTTT CAWSTPGLNQPQHF TRBJ1-5 TRBV30 . .
TGTGCCAGCAGCGCCTCTCCAGTGGGGACCTACAATGAGCAGTTCTTC CASSASPVGTYNEQFF TRBJ2-1 TRBV9 . .
TGTGCCAGCAGCTTACGGTCAGGGGATGAGCAGTTCTTC CASSLRSGDEQFF TRBJ2-1 TRBV11-3 . .
TGTGCCACCAGTGACTCGGGACTAAAAGGGGGCTACACCTTC CATSDSGLKGGYTF TRBJ1-2 TRBV24-1 . .
TGCAGCGTGCGACTTACAGGGAGGGGTGAAAAACTGTTTTTT CSVRLTGRGEKLFF TRBJ1-4 TRBV29-1 . .
TGTGCCAGCAGCCAAGCGAACACTGAAGCTTTCTTT CASSQANTEAFF TRBJ1-1 TRBV4-2 . .
TGTGCCAGCAGCTTAGCTGGGGGCGATTATCAGCCCCAGCATTTT CASSLAGGDYQPQHF TRBJ1-5 TRBV7-2 . .
TGTGCCAGCTCACCTCCTGGCGGGACTAGCCAACAGTTCTTC CASSPPGGTSQQFF TRBJ2-1 TRBV18 TRBD2 once
TGTGCCACCAGCAGAGATTTGGGATACGGTCAGCCCCAGCATTTT CATSRDLGYGQPQHF TRBJ1-5 TRBV15 . .
TGTGCCAGCAGTGAAGCTGGAACAATCACAGATACGCAGTATTTT CASSEAGTITDTQYF TRBJ2-3 TRBV2 . .
TGTGCCAGCAGCTTGGTCCCACTAGACTTCTATGGCTACACCTTC CASSLVPLDFYGYTF TRBJ1-2 TRBV5-8 . .
TGTGCCAGCAGCCTGGTGGGACGTATGAACACTGAAGCTTTCTTT CASSLVGRMNTEAFF TRBJ1-1 TRBV5-4 . .
TGTGCCAGCACACCCGTTAGTGGCGGAGCCTACGAGCAGTACTTC CASTPVSGGAYEQYF TRBJ2-7 TRBV6-5 . few
TGCGCCAGCAGCCTCCAGGGAGCGGCGCCCTACGAGCAGTACTTC CASSLQGAAPYEQYF TRBJ2-7 TRBV4-1 . .
TGTGCCAGCAGCTTAGGTCCCCCCAGCCCGGGGACAGATACGCAGTATTTT CASSLGPPSPGTDTQYF TRBJ2-3 TRBV7-3 . .
TGTGCCAGCAGCGTAGAGGGACAGGGACCCGGCTACACCTTC CASSVEGQGPGYTF TRBJ1-2 TRBV9 TRBD1 .
TGTGCCAGCAGCCAAGATCTAGGCAGGGCCGGAAACACCATATATTTT CASSQDLGRAGNTIYF TRBJ1-3 TRBV3-1/TRBV3-2 . .
TGCAGTGCTAGTGGGTCCCGGGGCGTATCTTATAGCAATCAGCCCCAGCATTTT CSASGSRGVSYSNQPQHF TRBJ1-5 TRBV20-1 . .
TGCGCCAGCAGCCAAGAATATCCCCCAGGGACAGGATACGGCTACACCTTC CASSQEYPPGTGYGYTF TRBJ1-2 TRBV4-1 TRBD1 .
TGTGCCACCAGTGATTCCCGCGGTAGCGGGGATTACAATGAGCAGTTCTTC CATSDSRGSGDYNEQFF TRBJ2-1 TRBV24-1 TRBD2 once
TGTGCCAGCAGCCAAGATATCAGGGGGCCTGGCTATGGCTACACCTTC CASSQDIRGPGYGYTF TRBJ1-2 TRBV3-1/TRBV3-2 TRBD1 .
TGTGCCTGGAGTGTAGGGTGGGGAAACGAGCAGTACTTC CAWSVGWGNEQYF TRBJ2-7 TRBV30 . once
TGTGCCAGCAACCCCCCCAGGACAGAAGAAAAACTGTTTTTT CASNPPRTEEKLFF TRBJ1-4 TRBV7-9 . once
TGTGCCAGCAGCACCCGACGACTAGCGGGGGGTTCTATGGATACGCAGTATTTT CASSTRRLAGGSMDTQYF TRBJ2-3 TRBV11-2 TRBD2 .
TGTGCCAGTACCCCCAGGAGGGGAGGAAACACCATATATTTT CASTPRRGGNTIYF TRBJ1-3 TRBV19 . once
TGTGCCACCAGCAGAGATCAGGGTCAGCCCCAGCATTTT CATSRDQGQPQHF TRBJ1-5 TRBV15 . once
TGTGCCAGCAGTTCATTGGGGGCCGGTGGCTATGGCTACACCTTC CASSSLGAGGYGYTF TRBJ1-2 TRBV6-5 . .
TGTGCCAGCAGCCTACAAGGGAGGTCCTACAATGAGCAGTTCTTC CASSLQGRSYNEQFF TRBJ2-1 TRBV7-9 . .
TGTGCCTGGAGGCCCCAAGGGGCTCGATCTGGAAACACCATATATTTT CAWRPQGARSGNTIYF TRBJ1-3 TRBV30 . .
TGTGCCAGCTCCCCTCGCGGGGGGGCGGGCGGGGAGCTGTTTTTT CASSPRGGAGGELFF TRBJ2-2 TRBV7-3 TRBD2 .
TGCGCCAGCAGCCAGACAGGGGGGGCGACTAATGAAAAACTGTTTTTT CASSQTGGATNEKLFF TRBJ1-4 TRBV5-1 TRBD1 .
TGTGCCAGCAGCTTAGCTAGCGGTGCGGGCCACCTGGGGAATGAGCAGTTCTTC CASSLASGAGHLGNEQFF TRBJ2-1 TRBV7-9 . .
TGTGCCAGCAGCAAAGTGAACAGGGCCAGCTCCTCCAACTATGGCTACACCTTC CASSKVNRASSSNYGYTF TRBJ1-2 TRBV21-1 . .
TGTGCCAGCAGTTCGCCACCGGACAGGGCGAATTGGAAAGCTTTCTTT CASSSPPDRANWKAFF TRBJ1-1 TRBV6-5 TRBD1 once
TGTGCCAGCAGCCCCCGGACAGGGACTTACAATGAGCAGTTCTTC CASSPRTGTYNEQFF TRBJ2-1 TRBV6-5 TRBD1 .
TGTGCCAGCAAGTTACCTTACAATGAGCAGTTCTTC CASKLPYNEQFF TRBJ2-1 TRBV2 . .
TGTGCCAGTATTGGGTCCTATAATTCACCCCTCCACTTT CASIGSYNSPLHF TRBJ1-6 TRBV19 . .
TGTGCCAGCAGCATAGGTGGGACTAGCGGGTATTACAATGAGCAGTTCTTC CASSIGGTSGYYNEQFF TRBJ2-1 TRBV6-4 TRBD2 .
TGTGCCAGCAGCCGACAGGGACTAGCGGGGGTAGAGCAGTACTTC CASSRQGLAGVEQYF TRBJ2-7 TRBV11-2 TRBD2 .
TGTGCCAGCAGCCGCGGTGACGAGGGTGAGCAGTTCTTC CASSRGDEGEQFF TRBJ2-1 TRBV3-1/TRBV3-2 . .
TGTGCCAGCAGCCTTCGGACAGGGGGCGACCACGAGCAGTACTTC CASSLRTGGDHEQYF TRBJ2-7 TRBV3-1/TRBV3-2 TRBD1 .
TGTGCCAGCAGCCCAAACAGGAACACCGGGGAGCTGTTTTTT CASSPNRNTGELFF TRBJ2-2 TRBV7-6 . .
TGTGCCAGCAGGAGACTTGGGGGGAGCTCTGGAAACACCATATATTTT CASRRLGGSSGNTIYF TRBJ1-3 TRBV13 . .